This T cell receptor beta chain was sequenced in a study of blood T cell repertoires in COVID-19. Across the whole study: Some COVID-19 samples were acute and others convalescent; all came from the United States, Italy and Spain. T cells, B-cell-depleted T cells, or PBMCs provided the cDNA or gDNA that served as material.

Germline values: CDR1 GTSNPN, CDR2 SVGIG (reference sequence). CDR3 length: 14 amino acids. V lost 1 base to trimming and J lost 4 bases, with 10 bases between them. This clone showed up just a few times. In the study's own analysis: Estimates of nucleated cell counts were drawn from the amplification of reference gene primers. Measured with immunoSEQ multiplex PCR; TCRdb has only the in-frame clones, and not every one. From that table come the V and J calls and clone size; the DNA was used to work out D and trimming. The sample shows approximately 200,000 clones, 80% to 90% of them seen only once. The chain employs TRBV30 and TRBJ2-2; tentatively, D is TRBD1 (6 bases). The sequencing input was peripheral blood. The TCR was taken from a human donor with active or convalescent COVID-19. The donor label of this sample is uncertain. For the CDR3, the DNA is TGTGCCTGGAGTGGGTTACAGGGCACCGGGGAGCTGTTTTTT. The encoded protein is CAWSGLQGTGELFF.